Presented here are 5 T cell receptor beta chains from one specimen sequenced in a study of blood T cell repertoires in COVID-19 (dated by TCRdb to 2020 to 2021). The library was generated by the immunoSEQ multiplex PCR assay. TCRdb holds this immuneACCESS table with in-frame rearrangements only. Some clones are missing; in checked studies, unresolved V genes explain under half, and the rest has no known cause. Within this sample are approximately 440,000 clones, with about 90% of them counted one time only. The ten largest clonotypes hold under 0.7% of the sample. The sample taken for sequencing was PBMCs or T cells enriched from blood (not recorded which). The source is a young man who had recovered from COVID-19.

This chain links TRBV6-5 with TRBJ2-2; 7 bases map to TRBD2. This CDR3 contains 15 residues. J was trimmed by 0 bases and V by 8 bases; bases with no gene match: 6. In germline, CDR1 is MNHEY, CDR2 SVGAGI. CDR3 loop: CASQWLAANTGELFF. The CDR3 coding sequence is TGTGCCAGCCAATGGCTAGCGGCGAACACCGGGGAGCTGTTTTTT.

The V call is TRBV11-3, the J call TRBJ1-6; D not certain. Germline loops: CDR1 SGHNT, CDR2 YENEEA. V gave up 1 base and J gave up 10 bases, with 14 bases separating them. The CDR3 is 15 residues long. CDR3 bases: TGTGCCAGCAGCTTAGGGGGTCGGGGAGGGTCACCCCTCCACTTT. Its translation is CASSLGGRGGSPLHF.

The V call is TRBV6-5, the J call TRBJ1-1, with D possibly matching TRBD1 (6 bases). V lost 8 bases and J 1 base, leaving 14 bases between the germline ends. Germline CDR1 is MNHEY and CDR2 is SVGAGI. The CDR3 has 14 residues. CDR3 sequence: CASHPGGPNTEAFF. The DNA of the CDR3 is TGTGCCAGCCACCCGGGGGGCCCGAACACTGAAGCTTTCTTT.

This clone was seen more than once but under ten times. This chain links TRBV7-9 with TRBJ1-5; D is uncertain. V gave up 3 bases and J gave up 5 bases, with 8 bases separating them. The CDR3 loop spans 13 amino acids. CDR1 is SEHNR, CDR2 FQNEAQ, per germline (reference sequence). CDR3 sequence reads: CASSFDGDQPQHF. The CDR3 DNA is TGTGCCAGCAGCTTTGACGGAGATCAGCCCCAGCATTTT.

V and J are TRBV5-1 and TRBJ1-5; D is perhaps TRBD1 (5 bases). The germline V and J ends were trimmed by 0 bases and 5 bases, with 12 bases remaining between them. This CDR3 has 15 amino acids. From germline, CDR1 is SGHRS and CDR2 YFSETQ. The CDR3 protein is CASSLGQSKDQPQHF. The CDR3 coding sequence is TGCGCCAGCAGCTTGGGACAGAGTAAGGATCAGCCCCAGCATTTT.